The clone carrying this T cell receptor beta chain was seen a single time. The data belong to a study of blood T cell repertoires in COVID-19. Turning to the study itself: Some COVID-19 samples were acute and others convalescent; all came from the United States, Italy and Spain.

Measured with immunoSEQ multiplex PCR; TCRdb has only the in-frame clones, and not every one. The sample contains 150,000 to 200,000 clones, approximately 87% of which appear only once. This CDR3 contains 15 residues. CDR1 and CDR2 (germline): MDHEN, SYDVKM. Trimming left V 3 bases short and J 4 bases short, with 10 bases between. This clonotype was obtained from a woman aged 70-85 years with COVID-19, enrolled during active disease. Sequencing used peripheral blood. J is TRBJ1-6 and V is TRBV28; D is undetermined. CDR3 region: CASSFHSAYNSPLHF. CDR3 bases: TGTGCCAGCAGTTTCCACTCCGCTTATAATTCACCCCTCCACTTT.